This passage covers 9 T cell receptor beta chains from one sample sequenced in a study of OX40 agonist ivuxolimab in advanced cancers. Assay: immunoSEQ multiplex PCR; the TCRdb copy retains only in-frame clones and omits some. The sample records about 53,000 clones, roughly 83% being singletons. The sequences come from CD4+ or CD8+ T cells sorted from blood, collected in a trial of the OX40 agonist ivuxolimab. The receptors shown here come from an adult with an advanced solid tumor such as melanoma, head and neck, liver or kidney cancer.

The V gene is TRBV4-2, the J gene TRBJ1-2; the D is unclear. With 0 bases removed from V and 1 base from J, the gap between germline ends came to 9 bases. From germline, CDR1 is LGHNA and CDR2 YNFKEQ. This CDR3 has 15 amino acids. CDR3 sequence: CASSQETAFNYGYTF. The CDR3 DNA follows: TGTGCCAGCAGCCAAGAGACGGCCTTTAACTATGGCTACACCTTC.

The chain couples TRBV5-6 to TRBJ2-7; tentatively, D is TRBD2 (6 bases). The CDR3 consists of 16 residues. CDR1 is SGHDT, CDR2 YYEEEE, per germline. The V end lost 4 bases, the J end lost 4 bases, and 21 bases lay between the germline ends. The CDR3 nucleotides read TGTGCCAGCAGCCAATCGGAGGGCCAGGGATGGTACGAGCAGTACTTC. It translates to CASSQSEGQGWYEQYF.

The chain couples TRBV11-2 to TRBJ2-3, with 9 bases identical to TRBD2. The CDR3 consists of 18 residues. The V gene end was trimmed by 5 bases and the J gene end by 0 bases; junction bases not matched to a gene: 12. The germline CDR1 and CDR2 sequences are SGHAT and FQNNGV. The CDR3 DNA follows: TGTGCCAGCAGCCACCTAATCGGGCTAGCGGGGAGCACAGATACGCAGTATTTT. This encodes CASSHLIGLAGSTDTQYF.

The chain uses TRBV29-1 and TRBJ2-4, with 10 bases lining up with TRBD2. The germline V gene encodes CDR1 SQVTM and CDR2 ANQGSEA. The trim removed 7 bases at V and 9 bases at J, leaving 9 bases unmatched. This CDR3 comprises 13 residues. Here the CDR3 reads CSEGAGGQGIQYF. The DNA for the CDR3 is TGCAGCGAGGGAGCGGGGGGGCAGGGCATTCAGTACTTC. Drawing the rest from reference TRBV29-1 and TRBJ2-4, the complete variable domain is SAVISQKPSRDICQRGTSLTIQCQVDSQVTMMFWYRQQPGQSLTLIATANQGSEATYESGFVIDKFPISRPNLTFSTLTVSNMSPEDSSIYLCSEGAGGQGIQYFGAGTRLSVL.

The chain employs TRBV30 and TRBJ1-6; no definite D call. V dropped 0 bases and J dropped 8 bases, with 11 bases sitting between them. The germline V gene encodes CDR1 GTSNPN and CDR2 SVGIG (reference sequence). This CDR3 comprises 14 residues. CDR3 bases: TGTGCCTGGAGTGTAGGTGCCTTATATTCACCCCTCCACTTT. As protein: CAWSVGALYSPLHF.

The CDR3 coding sequence is TGTGCCTGGAGTGTACGGGGTAGTGGGAATAATTCACCCCTCCACTTT. This codes for CAWSVRGSGNNSPLHF. V usage is TRBV30 and J usage is TRBJ1-6, with D unclear. The germline V and J ends were trimmed by 0 bases and 5 bases, with 14 bases remaining between them. Germline CDR1 GTSNPN, CDR2 SVGIG (reference sequence). The CDR3 length is 16 residues.

The chain has TRBV6-5 and TRBJ1-1, with 7 bases aligning to TRBD1. The CDR3 runs 16 residues. J lost 4 bases, V lost 2 bases, and 10 bases had no gene match. The germline V gene has CDR1 MNHEY and CDR2 SVGAGI. The CDR3 DNA reads TGTGCCAGCAGTTACAGGCAGGGGGGAGTAACCACTGAAGCTTTCTTT. Amino acids: CASSYRQGGVTTEAFF.

The V gene is TRBV19, the J gene TRBJ1-5, with D hard to call. The ends were cut back, 3 bases at V and 8 bases at J, with 20 bases in the middle. This CDR3 is built from 16 residues. Germline V lookup: CDR1 LNHDA, CDR2 SQIVND (reference sequence). CDR3: CASSITGVYFTEPQHF. The CDR3 bases are TGTGCCAGTAGTATTACGGGAGTTTACTTTACGGAGCCCCAGCATTTT.

The CDR3 DNA reads TGTGCCAGCAGAGCCTCCGGGACAGGGTCGGATGGCAATCAGCCCCAGCATTTT. It is translated as CASRASGTGSDGNQPQHF. This chain uses TRBV27 with TRBJ1-5, with 9 bases aligning to TRBD1. V lost 6 bases, J lost 2 bases, and 14 bases stayed unmatched. From germline, CDR1 is MNHEY and CDR2 SMNVEV (reference sequence). The CDR3 sequence is 18 residues long.